This T cell receptor beta chain is from a study of Ad26.COV2.S vaccination and SARS-CoV-2 variants. Sequencing was performed with immunoSEQ multiplex PCR; in TCRdb, only in-frame clones are kept and a portion is missing. The table has about 480,000 clones, approximately 88% seen once; the top ten hold 10% to 15%. Between the trimmed V and J ends, which lost 4 bases and 6 bases, there was a span of 16 bases. The CDR3 covers 15 residues. Germline values: CDR1 LNHNV, CDR2 YYDKDF (reference sequence). Treatment given: around 19 received Ad26.COV2.S at low or high dose, single or two shots; about five received placebo; per-sample allocation not given. The samples date from day 63 after the first vaccine or placebo injection.

This specimen was peripheral blood, taken in a trial of Ad26.COV2.S vaccine versus placebo. The genes are TRBV15 and TRBJ2-1; D gene ambiguous. The clonotype was recovered from a person aged 18-60 years who received the Ad26.COV2.S COVID-19 vaccine or a placebo. The CDR3 DNA is TGTGCCACCAGCATCGGGCAGACTCCCCCCAATGAGCAGTTCTTC. This gives the protein CATSIGQTPPNEQFF.